The 16 T cell receptor beta chains below all came from one sample that was sequenced in a study of cytomegalovirus exposure and HLA in healthy donors (dated by TCRdb to about 2017). Libraries came from the immunoSEQ multiplex PCR assay. A mixture of 60 forward primers for TCR Vbeta segments and 13 reverse primers for TCR Jbeta segments was used in the multiplex PCR. Sourced from immuneACCESS, this table was stored by TCRdb with only in-frame sequences that have V and J called. A share of the clones is absent; for the studies checked, an unresolved V gene accounts for under half, and the remainder has no known explanation. Present in this sample are around 170,000 clones, over 80% of which were seen just once. In total, the top ten clones hold 1.5% to 1.7% of the sample. The sequenced material came from PBMCs. These receptor sequences come from a young woman in good health and CMV-seronegative.

The chain couples TRBV5-1 to TRBJ2-1; D may be TRBD1 (6 bases). Germline CDR1 is SGHRS and CDR2 is YFSETQ. The V end was cut by 0 bases, the J end by 9 bases, with 19 bases between. This CDR3 has 16 amino acids. CDR3 residues: CASSLDRVGATTEQFF. The CDR3 bases are TGCGCCAGCAGCTTGGACAGGGTAGGTGCTACAACTGAGCAGTTCTTC.

This chain uses TRBV5-1 with TRBJ2-2, with 12 bases matching TRBD1. CDR1 is SGHRS, CDR2 YFSETQ, per germline. The CDR3 has 16 residues. After removal of 5 bases from V and 0 bases from J, the junction contained 2 bases not matched to a gene. The chain's CDR3 is CASRGTGGANTGELFF. The CDR3 DNA follows: TGCGCCAGCAGAGGGACAGGGGGCGCGAACACCGGGGAGCTGTTTTTT. Filled out from reference TRBV5-1 and TRBJ2-2, the complete variable domain reads KAGVTQTPRYLIKTRGQQVTLSCSPISGHRSVSWYQQTPGQGLQFLFEYFSETQRNKGNFPGRFSGRQFSNSRSEMNVSTLELGDSALYLCASRGTGGANTGELFFGEGSRLTVL.

This clone was picked up a small number of times. V is TRBV18 and J is TRBJ1-1; D is ambiguous. Germline V gene sequence: CDR1 KGHSH, CDR2 LQKENI. Trimming took off 1 base at V and 5 bases at J, with 8 bases between the two ends. The CDR3 has 13 residues. In nucleotides, the CDR3 is TGTGCCAGCTCACCACAGGCGGGGACTGAAGCTTTCTTT. This translates into CASSPQAGTEAFF.

The V call is TRBV28, the J call TRBJ1-5, with 7 bases matching TRBD1. With 5 bases clipped from V and 8 bases from J, the junction kept 15 bases outside the gene matches. The CDR3 totals 16 residues. CDR1 is MDHEN and CDR2 is SYDVKM in the germline V gene. The CDR3 here is CASSLPTGSNQEPQHF. The CDR3 DNA sequence: TGTGCCAGCAGTCTTCCGACAGGGAGCAATCAAGAGCCCCAGCATTTT.

The chain uses TRBV6-1 and TRBJ2-4; TRBD2 matches 7 bases. The V and J ends lost 8 bases and 1 base, in that order; junction bases with no gene match: 5. The CDR3 consists of 14 residues. CDR1 and CDR2 from the germline V gene are MNHNS and SASEGT. The CDR3 coding sequence is TGTGCCAGCCTAATGGGGGGGGCCAAAAACATTCAGTACTTC. Its translation is CASLMGGAKNIQYF.

The rearrangement links TRBV6-5 to TRBJ1-5; 7 bases map to TRBD1. With V trimmed by 0 bases and J by 3 bases, 5 bases remained unmatched. Germline V lookup: CDR1 MNHEY, CDR2 SVGAGI. The CDR3 has 16 amino acids. CDR3 loop: CASSYSWDSLNQPQHF. The CDR3 DNA follows: TGTGCCAGCAGTTACTCGTGGGACAGTCTCAATCAGCCCCAGCATTTT.

The chain employs TRBV30 and TRBJ2-2, with TRBD1 matching 7 bases. Germline assignment: CDR1 GTSNPN and CDR2 SVGIG (reference sequence). CDR3 size: 15 residues. V shed 3 bases, J shed 4 bases, and the junction held 8 bases outside the gene matches. CDR3 nucleotides: TGTGCCTGGAGGGGTGCCAGGGGGTCCACCGGGGAGCTGTTTTTT. Residues: CAWRGARGSTGELFF.

CDR3 DNA sequence: TGCAGCGTTGATCTAGCGGGGGGGCTCACAGATACGCAGTATTTT. It codes for CSVDLAGGLTDTQYF. The V and J genes are TRBV29-1 and TRBJ2-3; 12 bases align to TRBD2. Germline V gives CDR1 SQVTM, CDR2 ANQGSEA. With V trimmed by 3 bases and J by 2 bases, 3 bases remained unmatched. The CDR3 consists of 15 residues.

V gene TRBV19 combines with J gene TRBJ1-2, with D possibly being TRBD1 (5 bases). The CDR3 contains 16 residues. Trimming pared 5 bases from V and 4 bases from J, leaving 20 bases between. CDR1 and CDR2 (germline): LNHDA, SQIVND (reference sequence). This CDR3 reads CASSVLDGGIGYGYTF. CDR3 DNA sequence: TGTGCCAGTAGTGTCCTTGACGGGGGAATCGGCTATGGCTACACCTTC. Together with reference TRBV19 and TRBJ1-2, the CDR3 gives the full variable domain: DGGITQSPKYLFRKEGQNVTLSCEQNLNHDAMYWYRQDPGQGLRLIYYSQIVNDFQKGDIAEGYSVSREKKESFPLTVTSAQKNPTAFYLCASSVLDGGIGYGYTFGSGTRLTVV.

Here the CDR3 DNA reads TGTGCCAGCAGCGTTTGGACAGGAGAGAACACTGAAGCTTTCTTT. Translation: CASSVWTGENTEAFF. The chain uses TRBV9 and TRBJ1-1; TRBD1 matches 7 bases. V lost 2 bases to trimming and J lost 1 base; unmatched junction nucleotides: 5. CDR3 size: 15 residues. The germline V gene has CDR1 SGDLS and CDR2 YYNGEE.

The V and J genes are TRBV5-1 and TRBJ2-3; 8 bases map to TRBD2. Germline values: CDR1 SGHRS, CDR2 YFSETQ. V dropped 0 bases and J dropped 4; count of bases not matched to a gene: 4. This CDR3 spans 15 amino acids. CDR3 nucleotides: TGCGCCAGCAGCTTGGCCGGGGGGGCCGCAGATACGCAGTATTTT. Residues: CASSLAGGAADTQYF.

The genes are TRBV11-2 and TRBJ2-1; TRBD1 matches at 7 bases. Germline CDR1 and CDR2: SGHAT and FQNNGV. CDR3 size: 13 residues. Trimming removed 2 bases from V and 10 bases from J; junction bases left unmatched: 5. The CDR3 sequence: CASSLTGAGEQFF. CDR3 sequence (DNA): TGTGCCAGCAGCTTAACAGGGGCTGGCGAGCAGTTCTTC.

This clone was recorded once. The rearrangement uses TRBV9 and TRBJ2-1; 9 bases line up with TRBD2. The CDR3 length is 15 residues. CDR1 is SGDLS, CDR2 YYNGEE, per germline. Trimming at V came to 3 bases and at J to 6 bases, leaving 7 bases not matched to a gene. As DNA, the CDR3 is TGTGCCAGCAGCGCCGGACTAGCGTCTTCCAATGAGCAGTTCTTC. Its protein is CASSAGLASSNEQFF.

The chain joins TRBV5-1 to TRBJ1-6; perhaps TRBD1 as D (6 bases). The V and J ends lost 0 bases and 6 bases respectively, with 22 bases between them. The CDR3 consists of 19 residues. Germline V gene data show CDR1 as SGHRS and CDR2 as YFSETQ. CDR3 residues: CASSLEPGAHYVPNSPLHF. The CDR3 nucleotides read TGCGCCAGCAGCTTGGAGCCAGGGGCCCACTACGTCCCTAATTCACCCCTCCACTTT.

This rearrangement joins TRBV30 to TRBJ1-2, with D tentatively TRBD1 (5 bases). V gave up 3 bases and J gave up 8 bases, with 16 bases separating them. This CDR3 is 13 amino acids long. Germline V gives CDR1 GTSNPN, CDR2 SVGIG (reference sequence). This chain's CDR3 is CAWRAGISGGYTF. CDR3 DNA: TGTGCCTGGAGGGCAGGGATCTCAGGGGGCTACACCTTC. The complete variable domain, with remaining parts taken from reference TRBV30 and TRBJ1-2, reads SQTIHQWPATLVQPVGSPLSLECTVEGTSNPNLYWYRQAAGRGLQLLFYSVGIGQISSEVPQNLSASRPQDRQFILSSKKLLLSDSGFYLCAWRAGISGGYTFGSGTRLTVV.

V gene TRBV11-3 combines with J gene TRBJ1-2; tentative D call: TRBD1 (6 bases). The CDR3 is made up of 15 amino acids. The ends were cut back, 5 bases at V and 0 bases at J, with 13 bases in the middle. Germline CDR1 is SGHNT and CDR2 is YENEEA. CDR3 in DNA: TGTGCCAGCAGCACGAACAGGGAAACTAACTATGGCTACACCTTC. Protein: CASSTNRETNYGYTF.